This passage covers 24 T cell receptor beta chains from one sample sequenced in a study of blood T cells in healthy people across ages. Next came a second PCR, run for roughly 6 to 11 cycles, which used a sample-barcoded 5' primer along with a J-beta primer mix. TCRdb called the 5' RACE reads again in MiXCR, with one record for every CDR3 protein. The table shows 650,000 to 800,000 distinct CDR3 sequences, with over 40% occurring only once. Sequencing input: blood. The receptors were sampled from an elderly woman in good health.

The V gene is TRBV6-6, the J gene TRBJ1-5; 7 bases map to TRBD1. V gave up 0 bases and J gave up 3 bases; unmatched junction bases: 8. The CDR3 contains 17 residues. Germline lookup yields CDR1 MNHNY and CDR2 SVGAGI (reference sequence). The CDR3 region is CASSYSRGGQINQPQHF. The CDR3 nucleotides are TGTGCCAGCAGTTACTCGAGAGGGGGACAGATCAATCAGCCCCAGCATTTT.

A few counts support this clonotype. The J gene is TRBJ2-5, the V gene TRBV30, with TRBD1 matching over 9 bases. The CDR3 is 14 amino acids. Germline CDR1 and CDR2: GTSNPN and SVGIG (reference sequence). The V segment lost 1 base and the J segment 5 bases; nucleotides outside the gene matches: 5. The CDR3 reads CAWSGTGGLETQYF. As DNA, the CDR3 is TGTGCCTGGAGTGGAACAGGGGGCTTGGAGACCCAGTACTTC.

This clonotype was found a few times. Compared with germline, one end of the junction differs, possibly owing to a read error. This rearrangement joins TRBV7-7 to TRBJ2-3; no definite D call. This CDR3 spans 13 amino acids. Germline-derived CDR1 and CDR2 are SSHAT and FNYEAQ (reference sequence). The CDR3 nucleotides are TGTGCTAGCAGCGTAGGGCGCGGAGATACGCAGTATTTT. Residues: CASSVGRGDTQYF.

CDR3: CASSLVAGPDTQYF. CDR3 nucleotide sequence: TGTGCCAGCAGTTTAGTCGCAGGGCCAGATACGCAGTATTTT. The chain carries TRBV12-3 or TRBV12-4 and TRBJ2-3; D might be TRBD1 (5 bases). Trimming took off 1 base at V and 4 bases at J, with 9 bases between the two ends. The CDR3 is made up of 14 amino acids.

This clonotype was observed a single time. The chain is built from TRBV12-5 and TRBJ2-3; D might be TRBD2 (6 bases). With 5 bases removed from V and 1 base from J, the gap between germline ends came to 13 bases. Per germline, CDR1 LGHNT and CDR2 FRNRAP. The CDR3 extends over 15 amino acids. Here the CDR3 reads CASGGRRGRTDTQYF. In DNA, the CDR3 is TGTGCTAGTGGTGGACGGCGGGGACGCACAGATACGCAGTATTTT.

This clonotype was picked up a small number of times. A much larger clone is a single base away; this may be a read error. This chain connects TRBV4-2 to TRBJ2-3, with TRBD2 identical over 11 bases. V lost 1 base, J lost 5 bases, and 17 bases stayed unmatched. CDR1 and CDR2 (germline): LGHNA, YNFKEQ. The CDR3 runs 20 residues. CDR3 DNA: TGTGCCAGCAGCCAAGGCACCGGGACTAGCGGACCTTCGGGGGGAGATACGCAGTATTTT. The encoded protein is CASSQGTGTSGPSGGDTQYF.

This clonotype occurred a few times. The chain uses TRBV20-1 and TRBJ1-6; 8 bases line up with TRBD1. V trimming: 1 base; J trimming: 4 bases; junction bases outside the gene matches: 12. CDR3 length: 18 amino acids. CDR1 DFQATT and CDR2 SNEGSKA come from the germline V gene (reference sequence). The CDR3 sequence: CSARGHETGARYNSPLHF. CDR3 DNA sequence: TGCAGTGCTAGAGGGCACGAGACAGGGGCACGATATAATTCACCCCTCCACTTT.

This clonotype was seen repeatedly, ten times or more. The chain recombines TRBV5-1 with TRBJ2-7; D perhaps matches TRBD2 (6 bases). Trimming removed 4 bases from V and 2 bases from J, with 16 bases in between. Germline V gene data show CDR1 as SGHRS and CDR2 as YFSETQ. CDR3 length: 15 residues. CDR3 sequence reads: CASSPFAGKPYEQYF. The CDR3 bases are TGCGCCAGCAGCCCGTTTGCGGGAAAACCCTACGAGCAGTACTTC.

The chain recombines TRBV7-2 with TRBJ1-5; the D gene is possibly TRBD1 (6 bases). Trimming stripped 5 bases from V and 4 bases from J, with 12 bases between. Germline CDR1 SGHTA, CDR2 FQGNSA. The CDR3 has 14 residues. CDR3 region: CASSTRRGNQPQHF. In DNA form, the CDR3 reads TGTGCCAGCAGCACCCGGAGGGGGAATCAGCCCCAGCATTTT.

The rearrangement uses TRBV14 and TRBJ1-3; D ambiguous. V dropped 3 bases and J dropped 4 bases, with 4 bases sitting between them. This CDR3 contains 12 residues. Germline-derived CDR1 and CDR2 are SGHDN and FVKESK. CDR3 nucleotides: TGTGCCAGCAGCCAGCAAGGAAACACCATATATTTT. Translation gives CASSQQGNTIYF.

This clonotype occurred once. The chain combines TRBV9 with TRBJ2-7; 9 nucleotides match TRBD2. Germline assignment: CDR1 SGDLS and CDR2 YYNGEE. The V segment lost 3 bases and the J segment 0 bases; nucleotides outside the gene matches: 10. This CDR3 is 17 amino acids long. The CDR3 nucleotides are TGTGCCAGCAGCGCCACCCCAACTAGCGGGCTCTCCTACGAGCAGTACTTC. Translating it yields CASSATPTSGLSYEQYF. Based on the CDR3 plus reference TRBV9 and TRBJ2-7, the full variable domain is DSGVTQTPKHLITATGQRVTLRCSPRSGDLSVYWYQQSLDQGLQFLIQYYNGEERAKGNILERFSAQQFPDLHSELNLSSLELGDSALYFCASSATPTSGLSYEQYFGPGTRLTVT.

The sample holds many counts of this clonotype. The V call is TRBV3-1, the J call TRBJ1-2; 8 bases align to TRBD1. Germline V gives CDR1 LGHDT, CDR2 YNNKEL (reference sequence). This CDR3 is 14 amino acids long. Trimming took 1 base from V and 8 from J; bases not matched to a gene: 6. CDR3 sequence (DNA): TGTGCCAGCAGCCAAGGTCGGACAGGGCTCGGCTACACCTTC. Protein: CASSQGRTGLGYTF.

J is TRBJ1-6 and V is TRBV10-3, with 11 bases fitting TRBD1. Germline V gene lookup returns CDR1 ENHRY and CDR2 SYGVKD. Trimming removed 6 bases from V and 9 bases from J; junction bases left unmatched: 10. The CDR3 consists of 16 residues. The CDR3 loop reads CAIRGSSGQGASPLHF. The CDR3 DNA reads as TGTGCCATCAGGGGCTCCTCCGGACAGGGGGCTTCACCCCTCCACTTT.

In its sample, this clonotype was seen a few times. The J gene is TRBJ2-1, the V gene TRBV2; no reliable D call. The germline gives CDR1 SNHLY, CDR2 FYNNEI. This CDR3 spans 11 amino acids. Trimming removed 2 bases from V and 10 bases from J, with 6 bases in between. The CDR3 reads CASSELTEQFF. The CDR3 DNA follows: TGTGCCAGCAGTGAACTGACAGAGCAGTTCTTC.

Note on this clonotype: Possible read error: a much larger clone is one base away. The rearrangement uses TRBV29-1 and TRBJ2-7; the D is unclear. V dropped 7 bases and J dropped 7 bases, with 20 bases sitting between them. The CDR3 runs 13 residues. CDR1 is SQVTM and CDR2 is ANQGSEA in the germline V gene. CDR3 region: CSGSEAPRNEQYF. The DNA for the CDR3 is TGCAGCGGGTCTGAGGCCCCGAGGAATGAGCAGTACTTC.

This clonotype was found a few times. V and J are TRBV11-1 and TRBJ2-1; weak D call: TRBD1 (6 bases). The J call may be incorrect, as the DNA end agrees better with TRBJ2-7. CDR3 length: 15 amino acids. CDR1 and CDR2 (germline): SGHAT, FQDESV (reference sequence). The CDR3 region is CASRGAWSSYNEQYF. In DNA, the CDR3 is TGTGCCAGCAGGGGGGCCTGGAGCTCCTACAATGAGCAGTACTTC.

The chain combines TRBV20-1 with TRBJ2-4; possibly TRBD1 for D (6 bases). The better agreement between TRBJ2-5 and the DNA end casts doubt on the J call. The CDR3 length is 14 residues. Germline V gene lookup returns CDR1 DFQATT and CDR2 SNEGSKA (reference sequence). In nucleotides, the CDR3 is TGCAGTGCTACGGCAGGGGCGGTTGAAGAGACCCAGTACTTC. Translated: CSATAGAVEETQYF.

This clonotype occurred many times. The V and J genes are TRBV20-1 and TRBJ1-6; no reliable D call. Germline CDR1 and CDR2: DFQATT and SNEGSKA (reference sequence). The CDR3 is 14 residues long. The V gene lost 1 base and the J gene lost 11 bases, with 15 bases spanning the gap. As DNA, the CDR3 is TGCAGTGCTAGAGTCCCCTCCGCCAGCGCACCCCTCCACTTT. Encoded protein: CSARVPSASAPLHF.

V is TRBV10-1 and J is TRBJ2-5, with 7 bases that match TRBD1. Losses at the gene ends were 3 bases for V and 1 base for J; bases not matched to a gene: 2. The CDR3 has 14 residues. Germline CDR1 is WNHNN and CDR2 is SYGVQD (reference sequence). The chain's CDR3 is CASSDGTAQETQYF. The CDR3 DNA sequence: TGCGCCAGCAGTGATGGGACAGCCCAAGAGACCCAGTACTTC.

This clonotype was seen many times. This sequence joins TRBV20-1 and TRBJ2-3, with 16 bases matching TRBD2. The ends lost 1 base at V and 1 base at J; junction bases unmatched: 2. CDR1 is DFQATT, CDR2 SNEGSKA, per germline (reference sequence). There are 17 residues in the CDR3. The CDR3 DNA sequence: TGCAGTGCTAGAGGCGGGACTAGCGGGAGGGGCACAGATACGCAGTATTTT. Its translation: CSARGGTSGRGTDTQYF.

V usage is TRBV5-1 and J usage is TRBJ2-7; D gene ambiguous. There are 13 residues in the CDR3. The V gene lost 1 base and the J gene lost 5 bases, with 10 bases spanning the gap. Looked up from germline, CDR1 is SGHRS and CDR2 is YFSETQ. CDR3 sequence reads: CASSLSVVDEQYF. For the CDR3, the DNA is TGCGCCAGCAGCTTGAGTGTGGTGGACGAGCAGTACTTC.

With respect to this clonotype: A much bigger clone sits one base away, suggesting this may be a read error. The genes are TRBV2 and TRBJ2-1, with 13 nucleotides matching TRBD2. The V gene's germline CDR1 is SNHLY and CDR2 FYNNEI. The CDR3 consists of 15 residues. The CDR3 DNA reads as TGTACCAGCAGTAGGACTAGCGGGAGATGGAATGAGCAGTTCTTC. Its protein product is CTSSRTSGRWNEQFF.

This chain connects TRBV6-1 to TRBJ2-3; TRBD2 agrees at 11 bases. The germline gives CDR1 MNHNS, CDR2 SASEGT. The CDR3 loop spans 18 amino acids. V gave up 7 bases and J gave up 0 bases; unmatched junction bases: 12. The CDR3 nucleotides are TGTGCCAGCACGGCCGGGACTAGCGGTATATCTAGCACAGATACGCAGTATTTT. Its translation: CASTAGTSGISSTDTQYF.

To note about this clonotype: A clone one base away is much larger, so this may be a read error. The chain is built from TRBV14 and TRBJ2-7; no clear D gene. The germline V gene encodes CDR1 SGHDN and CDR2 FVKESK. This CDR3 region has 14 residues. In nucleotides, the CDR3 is TGTGCCAGCAGCCAAGATCACAGCTTCTACAAGCAGTACTTC. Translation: CASSQDHSFYKQYF.